This T cell receptor beta chain was sequenced during a study of blood T cell repertoires in COVID-19. Study details: T cells, B-cell-depleted T cells, or PBMCs supplied cDNA or gDNA.

This clone was observed once. Original processing methods: Reference gene primer amplification gave nucleated cell count estimates. TCRdb keeps only in-frame clones here, not all; method: immunoSEQ multiplex PCR. That table is the source of V, J and clone size, and D and trimming were worked out from the DNA. Of 60,000 to 80,000 clones in the sample, approximately 86% were seen once. The trim removed 4 bases at V and 5 bases at J, leaving 11 bases unmatched. This CDR3 spans 16 amino acids. CDR1 SGDLS and CDR2 YYNGEE come from the germline V gene. The TCR comes from a man aged 70-80 years with acute or convalescent COVID-19. The chain combines TRBV9 with TRBJ2-3; 9 positions match TRBD2. Specimen: peripheral blood. The CDR3 spells CASSPRLAVGGDTQYF. CDR3 nucleotide sequence: TGTGCCAGCAGCCCCCGACTAGCGGTAGGGGGAGATACGCAGTATTTT.